These 10 T cell receptor beta chains originate from one sample sequenced in a study of response to subunit inactivated influenza vaccine. TCRdb used MiXCR to reprocess the RT-PCR reads, holding one entry per CDR3 protein. The sample lists under 950,000 distinct CDR3 sequences, 21% occurring once. Specimen: PBMCs from blood, collected 5 days after vaccination. These receptors all come from a man aged 50 or older who received an inactivated influenza vaccine.

This clonotype was seen ten or more times. The rearrangement links TRBV12-3 or TRBV12-4 to TRBJ2-7, with D tentatively TRBD1 or TRBD2 (6 bases each). Trimming left V 8 bases short and J 2 bases short, with 16 bases between. The length of the CDR3 is 14 residues. The CDR3 sequence is CASQLRRGTYEQYF. CDR3 nucleotide sequence: TGTGCCAGCCAACTTAGGAGGGGGACCTACGAGCAGTACTTC.

This clonotype was seen many times. V usage is TRBV12-3 or TRBV12-4 and J usage is TRBJ1-1, with no clear D. Trimming stripped 2 bases from V and 2 bases from J, with 6 bases between. This CDR3 spans 13 amino acids. The CDR3 DNA follows: TGTGCCAGCAGTTTACAGCCAAACACTGAAGCTTTCTTT. Protein product: CASSLQPNTEAFF.

This clonotype appeared once. This chain joins TRBV7-2 and TRBJ2-1; 7 nucleotides agree with TRBD2. Germline CDR1 and CDR2: SGHTA and FQGNSA. V lost 7 bases and J lost 1; bases outside the gene matches: 7. The CDR3 consists of 15 residues. CDR3 residues: CASTASGNSYNEQFF. CDR3 in DNA: TGTGCCAGCACGGCTAGCGGCAATTCCTACAATGAGCAGTTCTTC.

The CDR3 DNA reads as TGTGCCAGCAGCGGACAGGTGAGCTCCTACGAGCAGTACTTC. This gives the protein CASSGQVSSYEQYF. V is TRBV5-6 and J is TRBJ2-7, with 7 bases matching TRBD1. This CDR3 is built from 14 residues. V dropped 4 bases and J dropped 0; count of bases not matched to a gene: 4. Per germline, CDR1 SGHDT and CDR2 YYEEEE.

The V and J genes are TRBV7-2 and TRBJ2-1; D is unclear. The CDR3 consists of 13 residues. The germline V gene encodes CDR1 SGHTA and CDR2 FQGNSA. Trimming pared 2 bases from V and 16 bases from J, leaving 18 bases between. DNA for the CDR3: TGTGCCAGCAGCTTAAAGGATGGTCAAGCCCCATTCTTC. Translated, it gives CASSLKDGQAPFF.

The chain couples TRBV5-1 to TRBJ1-1; TRBD1 matches 8 bases. Germline loops: CDR1 SGHRS, CDR2 YFSETQ. Losses at the gene ends were 4 bases for V and 4 bases for J; bases not matched to a gene: 9. The CDR3 extends over 15 amino acids. This CDR3 reads CASSLTTGVGTEAFF. CDR3 nucleotides: TGCGCCAGCAGCCTAACGACAGGGGTCGGCACTGAAGCTTTCTTT.

V usage is TRBV12-3 or TRBV12-4 and J usage is TRBJ2-6; the D is unclear. The CDR3 runs 15 residues. The V gene lost 8 bases and the J gene lost 3 bases, with 14 bases spanning the gap. CDR3 sequence: CASGSTVSGANVLTF. The CDR3 DNA follows: TGTGCCAGCGGTAGTACAGTCAGTGGGGCCAACGTCCTGACTTTC.

The V call is TRBV6-2 or TRBV6-3, the J call TRBJ1-5; 8 nucleotides agree with TRBD1. The germline gives CDR1 MNHEY, CDR2 SVGEGT. V was clipped by 8 bases and J by 2 bases; unmatched bases: 8. The CDR3 covers 15 residues. The CDR3 loop is CASLGQGYGNQPQHF. CDR3 bases: TGTGCCAGCCTCGGACAGGGATATGGCAATCAGCCCCAGCATTTT.

This clonotype was picked up a small number of times. This chain uses TRBV6-2 or TRBV6-3 with TRBJ2-7, with unresolved D. Trimming cost V 6 bases and J 5 bases, with 8 bases left between them. The length of the CDR3 is 11 residues. CDR1 is MNHEY and CDR2 is SVGEGT in the germline V gene. The CDR3 loop is CASSDRDEQYF. DNA of the CDR3: TGTGCCAGCAGCGATAGGGACGAGCAGTACTTC.

This clonotype was observed a few times. The V and J genes are TRBV20-1 and TRBJ2-3; no reliable D call. The CDR3 runs 15 residues. From germline, CDR1 is DFQATT and CDR2 SNEGSKA (reference sequence). Trimming shortened V by 1 base and J by 6 bases, and 17 bases separated the two germline ends. The CDR3 protein is CSARGVGQLRDTQYF. Here the CDR3 DNA reads TGCAGTGCTAGAGGTGTGGGCCAGTTACGGGATACGCAGTATTTT.